These 29 T cell receptor beta chains share one sample of origin, sequenced in a study of blood T cell repertoires in COVID-19. Method: immunoSEQ multiplex PCR; TCRdb's copy keeps in-frame clones and lacks some. This table has about 250,000 clones, approximately 86% appearing once. Sample: peripheral blood. These receptors were taken from a human donor in a cohort sampled during active COVID-19.

J is TRBJ2-3 and V is TRBV30, with TRBD1 matching 7 bases. The V and J ends lost 3 bases and 9 bases, in that order; junction bases with no gene match: 6. The CDR3 has 12 amino acids. Germline CDR1 is GTSNPN and CDR2 is SVGIG (reference sequence). DNA of the CDR3: TGTGCCTGGAGCCCGACAGGGCGGACGCAGTATTTT. Residues: CAWSPTGRTQYF. Looking up the rest from reference TRBV30 and TRBJ2-3 gives the full variable domain: SQTIHQWPATLVQPVGSPLSLECTVEGTSNPNLYWYRQAAGRGLQLLFYSVGIGQISSEVPQNLSASRPQDRQFILSSKKLLLSDSGFYLCAWSPTGRTQYFGPGTRLTVL.

The chain couples TRBV28 to TRBJ1-5; 7 nucleotides align to TRBD1. This CDR3 contains 13 residues. J was trimmed by 4 bases and V by 5 bases; bases with no gene match: 2. Germline V gene sequence: CDR1 MDHEN, CDR2 SYDVKM. The CDR3 loop reads CASSGQANQPQHF. In DNA, the CDR3 is TGTGCCAGCAGTGGACAGGCGAATCAGCCCCAGCATTTT.

This rearrangement joins TRBV7-6 to TRBJ1-6; D ambiguous. Germline V lookup: CDR1 SGHVS, CDR2 FNYEAQ. The ends were cut back, 2 bases at V and 0 bases at J, with 5 bases in the middle. The CDR3 length is 15 residues. DNA for the CDR3: TGTGCCAGCAGCTTACGGAGCTCCTATAATTCACCCCTCCACTTT. As protein: CASSLRSSYNSPLHF.

The chain carries TRBV15 and TRBJ2-5, with 8 bases that match TRBD2. Germline V gene sequence: CDR1 LNHNV, CDR2 YYDKDF (reference sequence). Trimming removed 6 bases from V and 2 bases from J; junction bases left unmatched: 5. This CDR3 spans 14 amino acids. The CDR3 region is CATSVTSGQETQYF. The CDR3 region has the DNA TGTGCCACCAGTGTCACTAGCGGTCAAGAGACCCAGTACTTC.

The rearrangement joins TRBV6-5 to TRBJ1-1, with no clear D. CDR1 MNHEY and CDR2 SVGAGI come from the germline V gene. V lost 0 bases to trimming and J lost 4 bases, with 12 bases between them. The CDR3 contains 15 residues. The CDR3 DNA reads TGTGCCAGCAGTTACTCGAGGAATCAAGGCACTGAAGCTTTCTTT. This codes for CASSYSRNQGTEAFF.

The chain employs TRBV12-3 or TRBV12-4 and TRBJ2-3, with no clear D. Trimming took 5 bases from V and 3 from J, leaving 9 bases between them. The CDR3 covers 13 residues. The CDR3 DNA reads TGTGCCAGCAGTCGACTTGAAACAGATACGCAGTATTTT. It translates to CASSRLETDTQYF.

The chain couples TRBV7-8 to TRBJ2-2, with D possibly TRBD1 on 6 matching bases. This CDR3 is built from 18 residues. V gave up 3 bases and J gave up 6 bases, with 23 bases separating them. The V gene's germline CDR1 is SGHVS and CDR2 FQNEAQ. CDR3: CASSLGMIRNRAPGELFF. CDR3 sequence (DNA): TGTGCCAGCAGCTTGGGGATGATACGCAACAGGGCACCCGGGGAGCTGTTTTTT.

The chain recombines TRBV30 with TRBJ1-4; possibly TRBD1 for D (6 bases). Trimming pared 2 bases from V and 4 bases from J, leaving 14 bases between. Germline V gives CDR1 GTSNPN, CDR2 SVGIG (reference sequence). This CDR3 is built from 15 residues. In DNA, the CDR3 is TGTGCCTGGAGTCTGGAGGGGGGGATTAATGAAAAACTGTTTTTT. Protein sequence: CAWSLEGGINEKLFF.

V usage is TRBV7-2 and J usage is TRBJ2-7; 13 bases map to TRBD2. With V trimmed by 0 bases and J by 3 bases, 5 bases remained unmatched. The CDR3 has 17 amino acids. The germline gives CDR1 SGHTA, CDR2 FQGNSA. CDR3 sequence: CASSLAGTSGVLYEQYF. For the CDR3, the DNA is TGTGCCAGCAGCTTAGCAGGGACTAGCGGGGTCCTCTACGAGCAGTACTTC.

The chain recombines TRBV5-4 with TRBJ1-1; 9 nucleotides match TRBD1. This CDR3 contains 13 residues. CDR1 is SGHNT, CDR2 YYREEE, per germline (reference sequence). The V gene end was trimmed by 4 bases and the J gene end by 7 bases; junction bases not matched to a gene: 5. The CDR3 DNA follows: TGTGCCAGCAGCCGGGACAGGGCCCTTGAAGCTTTCTTT. As protein: CASSRDRALEAFF.

The chain couples TRBV28 to TRBJ1-1; D is unclear. This CDR3 is 15 amino acids long. V lost 6 bases and J lost 0, with 14 bases in between. Germline values: CDR1 MDHEN, CDR2 SYDVKM. The CDR3: CASRPRRSMNTEAFF. The CDR3 DNA reads as TGTGCCAGCAGACCACGGCGGAGCATGAACACTGAAGCTTTCTTT. Variable domain in full (rest from reference TRBV28 and TRBJ1-1): DVKVTQSSRYLVKRTGEKVFLECVQDMDHENMFWYRQDPGLGLRLIYFSYDVKMKEKGDIPEGYSVSREKKERFSLILESASTNQTSMYLCASRPRRSMNTEAFFGQGTRLTVV.

This clone was seen more than once but under ten times. The gene calls are TRBV4-2 and TRBJ2-5; D ambiguous. The CDR3 covers 14 residues. From germline, CDR1 is LGHNA and CDR2 YNFKEQ. The V and J ends lost 2 bases and 4 bases respectively, with 11 bases between them. CDR3 protein: CASSQTLGVETQYF. The CDR3 DNA is TGTGCCAGCAGCCAAACCCTAGGTGTAGAGACCCAGTACTTC.

The J gene is TRBJ1-4, the V gene TRBV10-1; no clear D gene. Per germline, CDR1 WNHNN and CDR2 SYGVQD (reference sequence). Deletions cut 4 bases from V and 8 bases from J, with 11 bases between. The CDR3 contains 13 residues. CDR3 residues: CASSGRVGEKLFF. The CDR3 coding sequence is TGCGCCAGCAGTGGGAGGGTTGGAGAAAAACTGTTTTTT.

A single count supports this clone. This chain connects TRBV6-5 to TRBJ1-4; TRBD1 matches 8 bases. CDR3 length equals 12 residues. Unmatched junction bases numbered 2, after V lost 7 bases and J lost 7 bases. CDR1 MNHEY and CDR2 SVGAGI come from the germline V gene. In DNA form, the CDR3 reads TGTGCCAGCACCGACAGGGGTGAAAAACTGTTTTTT. This gives the protein CASTDRGEKLFF.

The rearrangement uses TRBV28 and TRBJ1-1, with 10 bases matching TRBD1. The CDR3 contains 14 residues. CDR1 is MDHEN and CDR2 is SYDVKM in the germline V gene. The ends lost 6 bases at V and 3 bases at J; junction bases unmatched: 4. CDR3 loop: CASSLGTGDTEAFF. CDR3 coding DNA: TGTGCCAGCAGCCTTGGGACAGGGGACACTGAAGCTTTCTTT.

The chain joins TRBV3-1 (or the pseudogene TRBV3-2) to TRBJ1-1; D possibly corresponds to TRBD1 (5 bases). The CDR3 runs 16 residues. The V gene lost 3 bases and the J gene lost 4 bases, with 18 bases spanning the gap. The germline V gene encodes CDR1 LGHDT and CDR2 YNNKEL (reference sequence). The CDR3 region has the DNA TGTGCCAGCAGCCACCCAGGAAAAGGGGCGTTCACTGAAGCTTTCTTT. Translating it yields CASSHPGKGAFTEAFF.

The V call is TRBV28, the J call TRBJ1-5, with 7 bases that match TRBD1. CDR1 is MDHEN, CDR2 SYDVKM, per germline. The junction had 8 bases not matched to a gene; V was cut back by 4 bases and J by 5 bases. The CDR3 extends over 15 amino acids. The CDR3 DNA is TGTGCCAGCAGTTCCAGACAGGGTGGTTATCAGCCCCAGCATTTT. Translating it yields CASSSRQGGYQPQHF.

The rearrangement joins TRBV6-1 to TRBJ1-5, with no clear D. The CDR3 runs to 16 residues. Trimming shortened V by 4 bases and J by 4 bases, and 17 bases separated the two germline ends. Germline V gene sequence: CDR1 MNHNS, CDR2 SASEGT. This CDR3 reads CASSVRLPGMNQPQHF. Written as DNA, the CDR3 is TGTGCCAGCAGTGTCCGTTTGCCGGGGATGAATCAGCCCCAGCATTTT.

The chain recombines TRBV5-5 with TRBJ2-5; D is perhaps TRBD1 (5 bases). Trimming took 5 bases from V and 4 from J, leaving 15 bases between them. The V gene's germline CDR1 is SGHKS and CDR2 YYEKEE (reference sequence). The length of the CDR3 is 14 residues. The CDR3: CASSPREGRETQYF. As DNA, the CDR3 is TGTGCCAGCAGTCCCAGGGAAGGACGAGAGACCCAGTACTTC.

The CDR3: CASRPTANYGYTF. For the CDR3, the DNA is TGTGCCAGCAGGCCGACAGCTAACTATGGCTACACCTTC. The chain employs TRBV28 and TRBJ1-2; a weak D match, TRBD1 (5 bases). This CDR3 contains 13 residues. V dropped 6 bases and J dropped 0 bases, with 8 bases sitting between them. Per germline, CDR1 MDHEN and CDR2 SYDVKM.

This chain joins TRBV7-9 and TRBJ1-3; the D is unclear. This CDR3 spans 13 amino acids. V shed 11 bases and J shed 0 bases, with 11 bases lying between them. CDR1 SEHNR and CDR2 FQNEAQ come from the germline V gene (reference sequence). CDR3 coding DNA: TGTGCCGCCTACAGAAACTCTGGAAACACCATATATTTT. Translating gives CAAYRNSGNTIYF.

The chain carries TRBV5-1 and TRBJ2-3; a possible D gene is TRBD2 (6 bases). The V end was cut by 1 base, the J end by 0 bases, with 12 bases between. Germline V gives CDR1 SGHRS, CDR2 YFSETQ. The CDR3 has 16 residues. CDR3 amino acids: CASSLSAGSSTDTQYF. Here the CDR3 DNA reads TGCGCCAGCAGCTTGTCGGCGGGGTCTAGCACAGATACGCAGTATTTT.

The V call is TRBV5-5, the J call TRBJ1-2; D perhaps matches TRBD1 (5 bases). Trimming removed 4 bases from V and 0 bases from J, with 13 bases in between. The CDR3 runs to 15 residues. Germline CDR1 SGHKS, CDR2 YYEKEE (reference sequence). For the CDR3, the DNA is TGTGCCAGCAGCCAGGGTTTACCAGCTAACTATGGCTACACCTTC. It is translated as CASSQGLPANYGYTF.

The gene calls are TRBV9 and TRBJ1-4; D is perhaps TRBD1 (6 bases). V lost 4 bases to trimming and J lost 3 bases, with 19 bases between them. Per the germline V gene, CDR1 is SGDLS and CDR2 is YYNGEE. CDR3 length: 17 amino acids. The CDR3 here is CASSPGRGAGSNEKLFF. CDR3 in DNA: TGTGCCAGCAGCCCCGGGAGGGGGGCGGGATCTAATGAAAAACTGTTTTTT.

V usage is TRBV4-1 and J usage is TRBJ1-1; 9 positions agree with TRBD1. V was pared by 3 bases and J by 0 bases, with 5 bases of the junction left unmatched. The CDR3 runs 16 residues. The germline V gene has CDR1 MGHRA and CDR2 YSYEKL. The CDR3 sequence is CASSQGQGTVNTEAFF. The DNA of the CDR3 is TGCGCCAGCAGCCAGGGACAGGGTACGGTGAACACTGAAGCTTTCTTT.

V and J are TRBV11-2 and TRBJ1-1, with 9 bases fitting TRBD1. The CDR3 spans 13 residues. Trimming took 7 bases from V and 5 from J; bases not matched to a gene: 5. Germline V gene lookup returns CDR1 SGHAT and CDR2 FQNNGV. The CDR3 sequence: CASTRQGGTEAFF. The CDR3 nucleotides are TGTGCCAGCACTCGACAGGGGGGGACTGAAGCTTTCTTT.

This rearrangement joins TRBV19 to TRBJ1-4; D is undetermined. CDR3 size: 13 residues. Germline CDR1 reads LNHDA; CDR2 reads SQIVND (reference sequence). Trimming shortened V by 5 bases and J by 6 bases, and 10 bases separated the two germline ends. CDR3 DNA sequence: TGTGCCAGTAGTCTCCGCCCGGATGAAAAACTGTTTTTT. Amino acids: CASSLRPDEKLFF.

This clone turned up a few times. The genes are TRBV5-1 and TRBJ1-1; a possible D gene is TRBD1 (6 bases). Germline loops: CDR1 SGHRS, CDR2 YFSETQ. The CDR3 is 15 amino acids. The V end lost 4 bases, the J end lost 5 bases, and 18 bases lay between the germline ends. The CDR3 region has the DNA TGCGCCAGCAGCGATACGGTGACAGGCCGGACTGAAGCTTTCTTT. Protein sequence: CASSDTVTGRTEAFF.

CDR3 loop: CASSLAGKGVETQYF. The CDR3 DNA reads as TGCGCCAGCAGCTTGGCCGGAAAGGGAGTTGAGACCCAGTACTTC. This chain uses TRBV5-1 with TRBJ2-5; maybe TRBD2 (5 bases). The CDR3 runs to 15 residues. Per the germline V gene, CDR1 is SGHRS and CDR2 is YFSETQ. Trimming removed 0 bases from V and 5 bases from J, with 14 bases in between. The full variable domain, rest sourced from reference TRBV5-1 and TRBJ2-5, is KAGVTQTPRYLIKTRGQQVTLSCSPISGHRSVSWYQQTPGQGLQFLFEYFSETQRNKGNFPGRFSGRQFSNSRSEMNVSTLELGDSALYLCASSLAGKGVETQYFGPGTRLLVL.